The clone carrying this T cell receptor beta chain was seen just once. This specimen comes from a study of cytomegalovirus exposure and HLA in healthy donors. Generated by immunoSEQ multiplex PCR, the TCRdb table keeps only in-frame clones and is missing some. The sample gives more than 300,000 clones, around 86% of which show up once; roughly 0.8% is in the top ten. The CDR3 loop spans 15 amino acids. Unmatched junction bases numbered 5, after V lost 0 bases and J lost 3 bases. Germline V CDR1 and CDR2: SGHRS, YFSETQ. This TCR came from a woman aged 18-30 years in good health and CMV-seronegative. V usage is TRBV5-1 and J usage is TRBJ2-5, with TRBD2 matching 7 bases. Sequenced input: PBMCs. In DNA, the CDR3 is TGCGCCAGCAGCTTGGGGCACCTAGCGGAAGAGACCCAGTACTTC. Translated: CASSLGHLAEETQYF.